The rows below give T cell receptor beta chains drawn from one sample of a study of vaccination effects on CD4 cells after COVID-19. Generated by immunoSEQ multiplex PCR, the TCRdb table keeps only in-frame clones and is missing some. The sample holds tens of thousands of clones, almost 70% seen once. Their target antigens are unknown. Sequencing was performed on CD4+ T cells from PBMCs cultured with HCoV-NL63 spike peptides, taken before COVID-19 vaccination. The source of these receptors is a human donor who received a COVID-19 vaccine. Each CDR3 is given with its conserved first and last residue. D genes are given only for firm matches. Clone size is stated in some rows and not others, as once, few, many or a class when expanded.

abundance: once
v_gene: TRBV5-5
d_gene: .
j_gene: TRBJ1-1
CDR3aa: CASSSQGREAFF
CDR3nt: TGTGCCAGCAGCTCGCAGGGGCGAGAAGCTTTCTTT

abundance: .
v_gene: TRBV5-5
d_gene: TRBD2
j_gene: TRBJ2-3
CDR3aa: CASSLAALAGELSTDTQYF
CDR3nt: TGTGCCAGCAGCTTGGCCGCTCTAGCGGGAGAGCTAAGCACAGATACGCAGTATTTT

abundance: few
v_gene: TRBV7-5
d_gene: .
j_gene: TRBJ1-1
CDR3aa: CVRSLGGQKNTEAFF
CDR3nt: TGTGTCAGAAGCTTAGGAGGCCAGAAGAACACTGAAGCTTTCTTT

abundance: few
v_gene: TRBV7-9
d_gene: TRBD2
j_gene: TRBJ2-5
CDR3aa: CASSLNARGLQETQYF
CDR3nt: TGTGCCAGCAGCTTAAATGCGCGGGGACTACAAGAGACCCAGTACTTC

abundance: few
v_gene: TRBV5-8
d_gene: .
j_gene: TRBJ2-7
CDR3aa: CASSFEYEQYF
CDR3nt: TGTGCCAGCAGCTTTGAGTACGAGCAGTACTTC

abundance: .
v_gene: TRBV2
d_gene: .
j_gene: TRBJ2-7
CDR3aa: CASSEDVGEQYF
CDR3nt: TGTGCCAGCAGTGAAGACGTAGGAGAGCAGTACTTC

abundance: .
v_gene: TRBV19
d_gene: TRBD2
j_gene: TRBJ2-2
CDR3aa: CASSIPGLGGQESGELFF
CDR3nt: TGTGCCAGTAGTATACCGGGACTAGGAGGGCAAGAGTCGGGGGAGCTGTTTTTT

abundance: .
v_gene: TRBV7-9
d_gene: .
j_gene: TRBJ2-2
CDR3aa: CASSPLRAGELFF
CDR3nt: TGTGCCAGCAGCCCACTGCGCGCCGGGGAGCTGTTTTTT

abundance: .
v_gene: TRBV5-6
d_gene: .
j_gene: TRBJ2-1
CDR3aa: CASSRLSARSSYNEQFF
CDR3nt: TGTGCCAGCAGCCGCCTGTCAGCGAGAAGCTCCTACAATGAGCAGTTCTTC

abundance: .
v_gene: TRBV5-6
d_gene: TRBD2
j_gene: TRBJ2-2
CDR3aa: CASSSLGLAGGPGELFF
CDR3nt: TGTGCCAGCAGCTCACTAGGACTAGCGGGAGGGCCCGGGGAGCTGTTTTTT

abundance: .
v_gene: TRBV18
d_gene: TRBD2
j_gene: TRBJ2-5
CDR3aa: CASSPLAGGETQYF
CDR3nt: TGTGCCAGCTCACCGCTAGCGGGAGGGGAGACCCAGTACTTC

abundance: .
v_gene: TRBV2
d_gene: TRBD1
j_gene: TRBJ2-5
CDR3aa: CASSAGTGQQETQYF
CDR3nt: TGTGCCAGCAGTGCGGGTACGGGACAGCAAGAGACCCAGTACTTC

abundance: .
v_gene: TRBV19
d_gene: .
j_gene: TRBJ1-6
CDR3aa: CASSGGGIRNSPLHF
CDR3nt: TGTGCCAGTAGCGGTGGAGGGATAAGGAATTCACCCCTCCACTTT

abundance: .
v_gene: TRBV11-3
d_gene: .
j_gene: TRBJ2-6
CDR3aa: CASSLSQGGFGANVLTF
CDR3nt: TGTGCCAGCAGCTTATCGCAAGGAGGCTTTGGGGCCAACGTCCTGACTTTC

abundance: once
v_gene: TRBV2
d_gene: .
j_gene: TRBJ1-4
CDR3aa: CASTPRDPATNEKLFF
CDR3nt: TGTGCCAGCACCCCCAGGGATCCGGCAACTAATGAAAAACTGTTTTTT

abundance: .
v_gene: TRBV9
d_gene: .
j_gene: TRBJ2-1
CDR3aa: CASDRGLSYNEQFF
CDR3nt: TGTGCCAGCGATAGGGGACTGTCCTACAATGAGCAGTTCTTC

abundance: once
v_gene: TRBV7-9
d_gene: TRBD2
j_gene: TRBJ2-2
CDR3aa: CATPPGTSGTGELFF
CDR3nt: TGTGCCACCCCCCCTGGGACTAGCGGGACCGGGGAGCTGTTTTTT

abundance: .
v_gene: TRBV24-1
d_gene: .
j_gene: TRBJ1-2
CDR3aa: CATSTLGQSYGYTF
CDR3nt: TGTGCCACCAGTACCCTTGGACAGTCTTATGGCTACACCTTC

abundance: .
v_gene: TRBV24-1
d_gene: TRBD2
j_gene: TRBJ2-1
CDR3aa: CATSGAAGGEQFF
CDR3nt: TGTGCCACCAGTGGGGCCGCGGGAGGGGAGCAGTTCTTC

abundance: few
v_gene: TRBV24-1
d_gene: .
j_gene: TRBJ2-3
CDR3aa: CATRTFRGGEHKDTQYF
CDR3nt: TGTGCCACCAGGACATTCAGGGGGGGAGAACACAAAGATACGCAGTATTTT

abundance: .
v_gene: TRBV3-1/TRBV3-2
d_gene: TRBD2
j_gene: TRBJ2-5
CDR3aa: CASAGAGETQYF
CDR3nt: TGTGCCAGCGCGGGAGCCGGGGAGACCCAGTACTTC

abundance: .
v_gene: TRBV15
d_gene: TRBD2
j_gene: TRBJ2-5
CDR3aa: CATSRGLAGGETQYF
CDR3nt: TGTGCCACCAGCAGGGGTCTAGCGGGAGGAGAGACCCAGTACTTC

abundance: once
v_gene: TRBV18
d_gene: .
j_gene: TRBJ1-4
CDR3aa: CASSPQPPGGGDEKLFF
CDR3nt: TGTGCCAGCTCACCCCAACCGCCCGGGGGCGGAGATGAAAAACTGTTTTTT

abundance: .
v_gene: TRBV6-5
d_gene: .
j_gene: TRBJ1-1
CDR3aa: CASSPGFGTEAFF
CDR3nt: TGTGCCAGCAGCCCAGGATTTGGCACTGAAGCTTTCTTT

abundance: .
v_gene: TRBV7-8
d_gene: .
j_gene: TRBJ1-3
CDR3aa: CASSLDRRNTIYF
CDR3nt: TGTGCCAGCAGCTTGGACAGAAGAAACACCATATATTTT

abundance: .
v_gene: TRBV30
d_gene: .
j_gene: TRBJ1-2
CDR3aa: CAWSVLAQAGYTF
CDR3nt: TGTGCCTGGAGTGTACTGGCCCAGGCTGGCTACACCTTC

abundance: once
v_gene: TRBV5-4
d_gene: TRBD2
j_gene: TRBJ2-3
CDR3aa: CASSLGSGGPSDTQYF
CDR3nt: TGTGCCAGCAGCTTGGGGTCGGGAGGGCCGTCAGATACGCAGTATTTT

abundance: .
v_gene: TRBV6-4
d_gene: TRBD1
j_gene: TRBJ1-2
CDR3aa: CASSDSDRGGYTF
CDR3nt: TGTGCCAGCAGTGACTCGGACAGGGGTGGCTACACCTTC

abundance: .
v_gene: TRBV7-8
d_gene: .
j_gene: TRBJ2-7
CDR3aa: CASSARQDRGYEQYF
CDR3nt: TGTGCCAGCAGCGCCCGACAGGATCGGGGCTACGAGCAGTACTTC

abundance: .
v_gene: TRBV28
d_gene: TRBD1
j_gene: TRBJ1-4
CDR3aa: CASSSGQGSEKLFF
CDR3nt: TGTGCCAGCAGTTCCGGACAGGGGAGTGAAAAACTGTTTTTT

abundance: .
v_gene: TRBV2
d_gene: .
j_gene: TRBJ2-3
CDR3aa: CASKMESGSTDTQYF
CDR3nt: TGTGCCAGCAAGATGGAGAGCGGAAGCACAGATACGCAGTATTTT

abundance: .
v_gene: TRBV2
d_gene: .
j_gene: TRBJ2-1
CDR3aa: CASSVLQGAYNEQFF
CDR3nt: TGTGCCAGCAGTGTATTACAGGGTGCCTACAATGAGCAGTTCTTC

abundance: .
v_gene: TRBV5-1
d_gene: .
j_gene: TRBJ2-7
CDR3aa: CASSLTLQGYEQYF
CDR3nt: TGCGCCAGCAGCTTGACTTTACAGGGCTACGAGCAGTACTTC

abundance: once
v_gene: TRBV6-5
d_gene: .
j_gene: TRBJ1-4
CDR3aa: CASKDSATNEKLFF
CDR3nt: TGTGCCAGCAAGGACAGTGCAACTAATGAAAAACTGTTTTTT

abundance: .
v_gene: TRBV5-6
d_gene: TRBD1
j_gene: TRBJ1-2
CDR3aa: CASSWRDRVHSYGYTF
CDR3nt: TGTGCCAGCAGCTGGAGGGACAGGGTTCATTCCTATGGCTACACCTTC

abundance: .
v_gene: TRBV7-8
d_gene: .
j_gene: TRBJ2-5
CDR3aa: CASSLGSNQETQYF
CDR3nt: TGTGCCAGCAGCTTAGGGTCTAACCAAGAGACCCAGTACTTC

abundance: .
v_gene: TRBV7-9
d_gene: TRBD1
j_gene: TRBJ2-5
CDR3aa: CASSSGDRGRETQYF
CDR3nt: TGTGCCAGCAGCTCCGGGGACAGGGGCAGAGAGACCCAGTACTTC

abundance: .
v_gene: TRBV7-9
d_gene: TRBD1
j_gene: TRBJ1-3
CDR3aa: CASSSPRGGQELSGNTIYF
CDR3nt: TGTGCCAGCAGCTCACCTCGCGGAGGACAGGAGCTCTCTGGAAACACCATATATTTT

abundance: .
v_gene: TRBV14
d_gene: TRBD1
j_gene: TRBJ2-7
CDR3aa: CASSHPQDRGSYEQYF
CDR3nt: TGTGCCAGCAGCCATCCTCAGGACAGGGGCTCCTACGAGCAGTACTTC

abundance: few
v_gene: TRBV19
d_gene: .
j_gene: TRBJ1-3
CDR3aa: CASSYLQGTNSGNTIYF
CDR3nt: TGTGCCAGTAGTTACCTACAGGGTACAAACTCTGGAAACACCATATATTTT

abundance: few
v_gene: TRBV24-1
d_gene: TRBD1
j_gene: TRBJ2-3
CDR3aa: CATSEKGSQPGGHITDTQYF
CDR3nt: TGTGCCACCAGTGAGAAGGGATCTCAGCCAGGGGGCCACATCACAGATACGCAGTATTTT

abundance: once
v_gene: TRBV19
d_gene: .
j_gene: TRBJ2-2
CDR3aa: CASTRSGENTGELFF
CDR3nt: TGTGCCAGTACCCGATCGGGGGAGAACACCGGGGAGCTGTTTTTT

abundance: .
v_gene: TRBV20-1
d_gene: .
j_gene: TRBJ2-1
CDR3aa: CSASQRYNEQFF
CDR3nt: TGCAGTGCTAGTCAGCGGTACAATGAGCAGTTCTTC

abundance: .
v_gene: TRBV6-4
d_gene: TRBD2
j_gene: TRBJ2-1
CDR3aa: CASSEGLAGYNEQFF
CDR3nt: TGTGCCAGCAGTGAGGGACTAGCGGGGTACAATGAGCAGTTCTTC

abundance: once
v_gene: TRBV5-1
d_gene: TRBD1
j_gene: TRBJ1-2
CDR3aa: CASSLEGQRYGYTF
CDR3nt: TGCGCCAGCAGCTTGGAGGGACAGAGGTATGGCTACACCTTC

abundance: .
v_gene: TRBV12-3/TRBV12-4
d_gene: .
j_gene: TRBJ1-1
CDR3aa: CASSYSRVTEAFF
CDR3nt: TGTGCCAGCAGTTATTCCAGGGTCACTGAAGCTTTCTTT

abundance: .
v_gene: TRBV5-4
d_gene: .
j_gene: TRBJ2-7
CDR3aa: CASSVYSYEQYF
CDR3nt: TGTGCCAGCAGCGTCTACAGCTACGAGCAGTACTTC

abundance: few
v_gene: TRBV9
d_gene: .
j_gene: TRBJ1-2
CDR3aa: CASSALQGGYGYTF
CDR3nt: TGTGCCAGCAGCGCATTACAGGGAGGATATGGCTACACCTTC

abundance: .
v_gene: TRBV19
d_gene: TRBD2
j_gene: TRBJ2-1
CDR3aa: CASSIEPRGGLWDEQFF
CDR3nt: TGTGCCAGTAGTATAGAACCGCGGGGGGGCCTTTGGGATGAGCAGTTCTTC

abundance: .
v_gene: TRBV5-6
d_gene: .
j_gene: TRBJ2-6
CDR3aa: CASSLWSTTRSGANVLTF
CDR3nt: TGTGCCAGCAGCTTGTGGTCCACGACTCGCTCTGGGGCCAACGTCCTGACTTTC

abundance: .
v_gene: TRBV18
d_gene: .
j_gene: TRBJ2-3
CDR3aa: CASSFGEDTQYF
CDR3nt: TGTGCCAGCTCATTTGGGGAGGATACGCAGTATTTT

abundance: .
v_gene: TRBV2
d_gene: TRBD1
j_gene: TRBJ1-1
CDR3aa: CASRQDRGTEAFF
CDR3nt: TGTGCCAGCAGACAGGACAGGGGAACTGAAGCTTTCTTT

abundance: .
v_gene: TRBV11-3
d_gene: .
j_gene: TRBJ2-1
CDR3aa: CASSLGTYNEQFF
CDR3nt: TGTGCCAGCAGCCTTGGGACCTACAATGAGCAGTTCTTC

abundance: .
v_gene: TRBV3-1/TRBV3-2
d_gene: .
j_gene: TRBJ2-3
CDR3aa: CASSPGLGGDTQYF
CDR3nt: TGTGCCAGCAGCCCAGGCCTCGGGGGAGATACGCAGTATTTT

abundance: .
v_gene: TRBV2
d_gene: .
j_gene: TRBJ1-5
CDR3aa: CASSQGSGSINQPQHF
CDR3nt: TGTGCCAGCAGTCAGGGCTCCGGCAGTATCAATCAGCCCCAGCATTTT

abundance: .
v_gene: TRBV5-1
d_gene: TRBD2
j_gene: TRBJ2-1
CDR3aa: CASSLTSGPYNEQFF
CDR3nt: TGCGCCAGCAGCTTGACTAGCGGACCTTACAATGAGCAGTTCTTC

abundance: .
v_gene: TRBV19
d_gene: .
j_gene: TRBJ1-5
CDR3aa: CASGQSEYSNQPQHF
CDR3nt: TGTGCCAGTGGCCAAAGCGAGTATAGCAATCAGCCCCAGCATTTT

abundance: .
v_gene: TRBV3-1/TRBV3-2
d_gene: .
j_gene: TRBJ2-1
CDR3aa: CASSQDQAGSSYNEQFF
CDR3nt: TGTGCCAGCAGCCAAGATCAAGCAGGTAGCTCCTACAATGAGCAGTTCTTC

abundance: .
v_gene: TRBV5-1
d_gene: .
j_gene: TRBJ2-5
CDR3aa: CASSSPRGAETQYF
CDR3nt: TGCGCCAGCAGCTCCCCGCGGGGCGCAGAGACCCAGTACTTC

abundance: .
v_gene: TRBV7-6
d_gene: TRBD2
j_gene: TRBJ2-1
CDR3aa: CASRDTSGSFDEQFF
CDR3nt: TGTGCCAGCCGAGATACTAGCGGGAGTTTTGATGAGCAGTTCTTC